This section outlines one T cell receptor (beta chain) sequence together with its context. CDR1 and CDR2 (germline): SGHTS, YDEGEE. The CDR3 runs to 15 residues. With V trimmed by 5 bases and J by 7 bases, 8 bases remained unmatched. TCRdb keeps only in-frame clones here, not all; method: immunoSEQ multiplex PCR. This table holds some 10,000 clones, 84% found once. The sample's time point: pre-treatment baseline. This entry comes from a study of blood T cell dynamics during melanoma immunotherapy. The sample in question was blood, obtained from a patient treated with checkpoint blockade. This TCR derives from a human donor with melanoma. The chain combines TRBV5-8 with TRBJ2-3; 12 bases are a match to TRBD1. The CDR3 is CASRDRDRGLNTQYF. The DNA for the CDR3 is TGTGCCAGCAGGGACCGGGACAGGGGGCTTAATACGCAGTATTTT.